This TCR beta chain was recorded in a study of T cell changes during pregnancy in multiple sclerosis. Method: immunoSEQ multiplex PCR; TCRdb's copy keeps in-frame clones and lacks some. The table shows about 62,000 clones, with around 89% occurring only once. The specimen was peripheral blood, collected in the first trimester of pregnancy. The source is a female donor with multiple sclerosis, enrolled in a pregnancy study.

This CDR3 is CASSPLGSQPQHF. CDR3 nucleotide sequence: TGTGCCAGCAGCCCCCTTGGCTCTCAGCCCCAGCATTTT. This sequence joins TRBV7-2 and TRBJ1-5; no clear D gene. V was cut by 5 bases and J by 6 bases, with 11 bases left in between. Germline loops: CDR1 SGHTA, CDR2 FQGNSA. The CDR3 loop spans 13 amino acids.